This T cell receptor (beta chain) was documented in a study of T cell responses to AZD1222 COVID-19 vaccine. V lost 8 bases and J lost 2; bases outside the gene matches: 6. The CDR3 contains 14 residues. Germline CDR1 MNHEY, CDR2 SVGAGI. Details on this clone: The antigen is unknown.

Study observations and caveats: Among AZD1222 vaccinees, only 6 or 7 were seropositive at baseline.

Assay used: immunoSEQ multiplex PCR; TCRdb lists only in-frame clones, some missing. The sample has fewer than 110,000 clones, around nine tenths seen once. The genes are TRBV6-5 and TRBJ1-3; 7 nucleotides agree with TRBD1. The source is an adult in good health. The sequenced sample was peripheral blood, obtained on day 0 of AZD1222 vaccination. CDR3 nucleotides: TGTGCCAGCTGCCCTCAGGGGGCTGGAAACACCATATATTTT. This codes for CASCPQGAGNTIYF.